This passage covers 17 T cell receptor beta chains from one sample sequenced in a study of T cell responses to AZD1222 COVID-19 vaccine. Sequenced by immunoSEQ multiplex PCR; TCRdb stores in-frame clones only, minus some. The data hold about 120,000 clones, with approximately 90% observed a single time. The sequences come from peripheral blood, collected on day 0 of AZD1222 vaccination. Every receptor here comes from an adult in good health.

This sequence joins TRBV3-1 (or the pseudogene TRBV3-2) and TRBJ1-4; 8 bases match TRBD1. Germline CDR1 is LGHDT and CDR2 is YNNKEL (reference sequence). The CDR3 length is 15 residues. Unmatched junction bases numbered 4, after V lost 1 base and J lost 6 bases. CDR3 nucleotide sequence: TGTGCCAGCAGCCAAGGCCCAGGGGGCTATGAAAAACTGTTTTTT. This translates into CASSQGPGGYEKLFF.

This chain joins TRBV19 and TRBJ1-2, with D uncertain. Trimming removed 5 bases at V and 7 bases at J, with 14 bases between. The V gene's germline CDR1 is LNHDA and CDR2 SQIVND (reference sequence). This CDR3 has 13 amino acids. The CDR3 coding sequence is TGTGCCAGTAGTTTGACCGCGGAGCGTGGCTACACCTTC. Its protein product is CASSLTAERGYTF. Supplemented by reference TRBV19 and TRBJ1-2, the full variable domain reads DGGITQSPKYLFRKEGQNVTLSCEQNLNHDAMYWYRQDPGQGLRLIYYSQIVNDFQKGDIAEGYSVSREKKESFPLTVTSAQKNPTAFYLCASSLTAERGYTFGSGTRLTVV.

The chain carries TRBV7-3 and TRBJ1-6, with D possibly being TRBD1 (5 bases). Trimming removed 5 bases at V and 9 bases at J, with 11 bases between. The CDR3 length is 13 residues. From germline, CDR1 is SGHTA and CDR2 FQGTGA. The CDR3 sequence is CASSPIQGSPLHF. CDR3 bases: TGTGCCAGCAGCCCTATCCAGGGTTCACCCCTCCACTTT.

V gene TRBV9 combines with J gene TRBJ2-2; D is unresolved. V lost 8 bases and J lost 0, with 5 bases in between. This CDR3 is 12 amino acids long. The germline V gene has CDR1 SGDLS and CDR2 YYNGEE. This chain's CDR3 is CASQSNTGELFF. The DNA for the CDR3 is TGTGCCAGTCAATCGAACACCGGGGAGCTGTTTTTT. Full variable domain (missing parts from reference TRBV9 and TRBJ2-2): DSGVTQTPKHLITATGQRVTLRCSPRSGDLSVYWYQQSLDQGLQFLIQYYNGEERAKGNILERFSAQQFPDLHSELNLSSLELGDSALYFCASQSNTGELFFGEGSRLTVL.

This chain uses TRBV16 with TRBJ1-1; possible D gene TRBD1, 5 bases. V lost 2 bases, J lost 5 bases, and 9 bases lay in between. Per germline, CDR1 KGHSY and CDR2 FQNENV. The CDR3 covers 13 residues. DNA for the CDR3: TGTGCCAGCAGCCAAAGGGGTGGGACTGAAGCTTTCTTT. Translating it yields CASSQRGGTEAFF.

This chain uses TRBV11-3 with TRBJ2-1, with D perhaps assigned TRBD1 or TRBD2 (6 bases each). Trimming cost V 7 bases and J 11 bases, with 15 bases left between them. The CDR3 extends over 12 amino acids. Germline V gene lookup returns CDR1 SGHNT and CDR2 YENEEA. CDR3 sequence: CASNQGGPQQFF. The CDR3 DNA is TGTGCCAGCAACCAAGGGGGGCCCCAGCAGTTCTTC.

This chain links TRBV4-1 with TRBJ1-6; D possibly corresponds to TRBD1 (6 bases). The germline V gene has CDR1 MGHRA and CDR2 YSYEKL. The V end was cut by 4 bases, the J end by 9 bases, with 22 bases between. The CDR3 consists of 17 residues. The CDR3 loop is CASSPPQIQGRGSPLHF. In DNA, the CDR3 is TGCGCCAGCAGCCCACCTCAAATACAGGGTAGGGGTTCACCCCTCCACTTT.

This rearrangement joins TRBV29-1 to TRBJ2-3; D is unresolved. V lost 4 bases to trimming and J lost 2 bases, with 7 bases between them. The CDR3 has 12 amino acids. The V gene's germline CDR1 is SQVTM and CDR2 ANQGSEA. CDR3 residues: CSVGLLTDTQYF. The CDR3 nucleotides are TGCAGCGTTGGCCTGCTCACAGATACGCAGTATTTT.

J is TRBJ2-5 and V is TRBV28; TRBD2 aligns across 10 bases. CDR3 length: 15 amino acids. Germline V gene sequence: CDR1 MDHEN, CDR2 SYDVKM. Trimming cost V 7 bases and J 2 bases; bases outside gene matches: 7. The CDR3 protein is CASTRTSGNQETQYF. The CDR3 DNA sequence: TGTGCCAGCACCCGGACTAGCGGAAATCAAGAGACCCAGTACTTC.

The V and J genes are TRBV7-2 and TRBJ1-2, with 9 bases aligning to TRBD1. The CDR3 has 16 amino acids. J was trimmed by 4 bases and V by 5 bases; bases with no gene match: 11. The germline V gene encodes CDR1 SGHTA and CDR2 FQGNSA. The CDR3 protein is CASSPGTGRIGYGYTF. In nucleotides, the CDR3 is TGTGCCAGCAGCCCCGGGACAGGGCGGATTGGCTATGGCTACACCTTC.

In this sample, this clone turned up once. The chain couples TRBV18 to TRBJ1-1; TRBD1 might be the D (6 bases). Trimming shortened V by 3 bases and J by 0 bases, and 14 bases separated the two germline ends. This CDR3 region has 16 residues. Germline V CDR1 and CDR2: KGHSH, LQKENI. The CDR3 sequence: CASSPSSRGLNTEAFF. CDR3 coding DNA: TGTGCCAGCTCACCTTCTTCCAGGGGATTGAACACTGAAGCTTTCTTT.

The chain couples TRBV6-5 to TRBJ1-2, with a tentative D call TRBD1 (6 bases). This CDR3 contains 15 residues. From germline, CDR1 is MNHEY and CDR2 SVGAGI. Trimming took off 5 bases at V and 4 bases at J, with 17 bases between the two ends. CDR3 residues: CASSHPHSGVYGYTF. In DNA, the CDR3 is TGTGCCAGCAGTCACCCTCATTCAGGGGTCTATGGCTACACCTTC.

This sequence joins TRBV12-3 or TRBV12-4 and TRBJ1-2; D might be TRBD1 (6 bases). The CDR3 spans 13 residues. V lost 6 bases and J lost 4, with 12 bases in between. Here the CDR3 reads CASSTGQFYGYTF. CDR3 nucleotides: TGTGCCAGCAGCACTGGACAGTTCTATGGCTACACCTTC.

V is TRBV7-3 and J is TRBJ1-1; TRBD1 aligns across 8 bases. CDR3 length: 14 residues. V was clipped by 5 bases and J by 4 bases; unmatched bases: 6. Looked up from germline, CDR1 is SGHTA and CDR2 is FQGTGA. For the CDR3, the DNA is TGTGCCAGCAGCCGACAGGGGTCGGGCACTGAAGCTTTCTTT. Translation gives CASSRQGSGTEAFF.

CDR3 sequence: CASSFQDRSRSPLHF. As DNA, the CDR3 is TGTGCCAGCAGTTTCCAGGACAGGTCGCGTTCACCCCTCCACTTT. The chain has TRBV6-6 and TRBJ1-6; 7 bases agree with TRBD1. This CDR3 is built from 15 residues. V trimming: 4 bases; J trimming: 9 bases; junction bases outside the gene matches: 9. The germline V gene has CDR1 MNHNY and CDR2 SVGAGI (reference sequence).

The CDR3 DNA follows: TGTGCTAGTGGTTCCCGTTCCCCCGCTAGCGGGAGACCTTACAATGAGCAGTTCTTC. This sequence encodes CASGSRSPASGRPYNEQFF. The chain links TRBV12-5 to TRBJ2-1; 10 bases fit TRBD2. The CDR3 has 19 amino acids. Unmatched junction bases numbered 16, after V lost 4 bases and J lost 4 bases. Germline V CDR1 and CDR2: LGHNT, FRNRAP.

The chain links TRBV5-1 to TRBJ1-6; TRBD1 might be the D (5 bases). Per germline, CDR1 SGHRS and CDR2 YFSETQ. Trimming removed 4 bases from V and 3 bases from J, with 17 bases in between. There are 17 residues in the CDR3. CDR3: CASSPQADRLYNSPLHF. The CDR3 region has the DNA TGCGCCAGCAGCCCCCAGGCCGACAGACTCTATAATTCACCCCTCCACTTT.